The 8 T cell receptor beta chains below all came from one sample that was sequenced in a study of blood T cell repertoires in COVID-19. Profiled with immunoSEQ multiplex PCR; TCRdb holds only in-frame clones, not every one. The profile shows 50,000 to 65,000 clones, approximately 87% of them singletons. The sequenced sample consisted of peripheral blood. These receptors were obtained from a human donor in a cohort sampled during active COVID-19.

The rearrangement uses TRBV6-5 and TRBJ2-5; a possible D gene is TRBD2 (6 bases). The CDR3 runs to 12 residues. Per germline, CDR1 MNHEY and CDR2 SVGAGI. V lost 10 bases to trimming and J lost 4 bases, with 13 bases between them. The DNA for the CDR3 is TGTGCCATTGGAGGGGCCCCAGAGACCCAGTACTTC. Protein sequence: CAIGGAPETQYF.

This chain links TRBV11-2 with TRBJ2-2, with TRBD2 identical over 8 bases. Looked up from germline, CDR1 is SGHAT and CDR2 is FQNNGV. There are 16 residues in the CDR3. Trimming at V came to 1 base and at J to 5 bases, leaving 6 bases not matched to a gene. The CDR3 region is CASSLARGGVTGELFF. CDR3 nucleotide sequence: TGTGCCAGCAGCTTAGCCCGGGGGGGGGTAACCGGGGAGCTGTTTTTT.

The chain couples TRBV5-1 to TRBJ2-3; 7 bases match TRBD1. The CDR3 totals 16 residues. V was pared by 4 bases and J by 1 base, with 9 bases of the junction left unmatched. The germline V gene has CDR1 SGHRS and CDR2 YFSETQ. The CDR3 DNA follows: TGCGCCAGCAGCCCGCCGCTGGACAGGCGCACAGATACGCAGTATTTT. Translating it yields CASSPPLDRRTDTQYF.

The V gene is TRBV27, the J gene TRBJ2-5, with TRBD2 matching 8 bases. Germline CDR1 is MNHEY and CDR2 is SMNVEV (reference sequence). The length of the CDR3 is 14 residues. The junction had 9 bases not matched to a gene; V was cut back by 10 bases and J by 2 bases. The CDR3 sequence: CATRRAGEQETQYF. CDR3 DNA: TGTGCCACCAGGCGAGCGGGGGAACAAGAGACCCAGTACTTC.

The rearrangement uses TRBV5-6 and TRBJ2-3; a weak D match, TRBD2 (6 bases). The germline gives CDR1 SGHDT, CDR2 YYEEEE. V was trimmed by 4 bases and J by 2 bases, leaving 17 bases between them. This CDR3 is built from 16 residues. CDR3: CASSTLAEPNTDTQYF. In nucleotides, the CDR3 is TGTGCCAGCAGCACTTTAGCGGAACCAAACACAGATACGCAGTATTTT.

The chain uses TRBV9 and TRBJ2-1; 12 positions match TRBD2. The V gene end was trimmed by 2 bases and the J gene end by 3 bases; junction bases not matched to a gene: 3. The CDR3 is 16 residues long. Per the germline V gene, CDR1 is SGDLS and CDR2 is YYNGEE. The CDR3 loop is CASSVRLAGVYNEQFF. Here the CDR3 DNA reads TGTGCCAGCAGCGTCAGACTAGCGGGAGTCTACAATGAGCAGTTCTTC. Full variable domain (rest looked up from reference TRBV9 and TRBJ2-1): DSGVTQTPKHLITATGQRVTLRCSPRSGDLSVYWYQQSLDQGLQFLIQYYNGEERAKGNILERFSAQQFPDLHSELNLSSLELGDSALYFCASSVRLAGVYNEQFFGPGTRLTVL.

The rearrangement uses TRBV7-2 and TRBJ1-2; a possible D gene is TRBD1 (6 bases). Germline CDR1 is SGHTA and CDR2 is FQGNSA. V shed 7 bases and J shed 8 bases, with 17 bases lying between them. The CDR3 runs 13 residues. The chain's CDR3 is CASTPAPGAGYTF. DNA for the CDR3: TGTGCCAGCACCCCTGCGCCAGGGGCAGGCTACACCTTC.

The chain is built from TRBV3-1 (or the pseudogene TRBV3-2) and TRBJ2-7; tentative D call: TRBD2 (5 bases). The CDR3 runs 14 residues. Deletions cut 2 bases from V and 3 bases from J, with 11 bases between. Germline values: CDR1 LGHDT, CDR2 YNNKEL (reference sequence). The CDR3 reads CASSQPGLDYEQYF. The CDR3 DNA follows: TGTGCCAGCAGCCAACCGGGATTAGACTACGAGCAGTACTTC.